This TCR beta chain was sequenced for a study of cytomegalovirus exposure and HLA in healthy donors. Study-wide results and caveats: According to the study, roughly 160 TCR beta chains were cytomegalovirus-associated. Among TCR beta chains of equal frequency, HLA-associated ones were more clonally expanded in a later analysis. Fewer N-insertions than the roughly 670-donor mean were reportedly shown by an Asian-associated ancestry cluster in a later analysis.

Turning to this clone: Antigen unknown.

Germline assignment: CDR1 SGHKS and CDR2 YYEKEE (reference sequence). The CDR3 has 13 residues. The ends lost 3 bases at V and 1 base at J; junction bases unmatched: 0. PCR amplification relied on 60 Vbeta primers (plus 13 Jbeta primers). Measured with immunoSEQ multiplex PCR; TCRdb has only the in-frame clones, and not every one. The sample includes about 200,000 clones, around 83% of them seen just once. V usage is TRBV5-5 and J usage is TRBJ2-7, with 8 nucleotides matching TRBD1. The sequencing sample was made of PBMCs. This TCR came from a woman aged 18-29 years in good health and CMV-seronegative. The CDR3 sequence is CASSWTGSYEQYF. In DNA, the CDR3 is TGTGCCAGCAGCTGGACAGGGTCCTACGAGCAGTACTTC.